The 7 T cell receptor beta chains given below trace back to one sample, sequenced in a study of blood T cell repertoires in COVID-19. Here immunoSEQ multiplex PCR was the method, and the copy in TCRdb shows in-frame clones only, minus some. The sample lists about 240,000 clones, about 80% occurring once. The sample taken for sequencing was peripheral blood. The receptors were sampled from a woman aged 80 or over with acute or convalescent COVID-19.

The chain couples TRBV6-5 to TRBJ2-3, with D unclear. The CDR3 is made up of 12 amino acids. In germline, CDR1 is MNHEY, CDR2 SVGAGI. V lost 5 bases, J lost 6 bases, and 9 bases lay in between. CDR3 nucleotides: TGTGCCAGCAGTCGACTCCAGGATACGCAGTATTTT. Amino acids: CASSRLQDTQYF.

The V gene is TRBV4-1, the J gene TRBJ2-1, with TRBD2 as a possible D gene (6 bases). This CDR3 is 14 amino acids long. Germline CDR1 MGHRA, CDR2 YSYEKL. V lost 4 bases to trimming and J lost 4 bases, with 11 bases between them. CDR3 coding DNA: TGCGCCAGCAGCCTTGGGGAGGCGTACAATGAGCAGTTCTTC. It yields the protein CASSLGEAYNEQFF.

CDR3 sequence reads: CATTMSGLNANYGYTF. The CDR3 DNA reads TGTGCCACCACCATGTCAGGCCTCAACGCTAACTATGGCTACACCTTC. The chain uses TRBV2 and TRBJ1-2; D call uncertain. Trimming cost V 10 bases and J 0 bases, with 21 bases left between them. This CDR3 contains 16 residues. From germline, CDR1 is SNHLY and CDR2 FYNNEI.

CDR3 DNA: TGTGCCAGCAGTACGACAGTAAAGGGGTACTTC. This gives the protein CASSTTVKGYF. The chain combines TRBV6-5 with TRBJ2-5, with D perhaps matching TRBD1 (5 bases). Germline V lookup: CDR1 MNHEY, CDR2 SVGAGI. There are 11 residues in the CDR3. Trimming took off 5 bases at V and 13 bases at J, with 14 bases between the two ends.

The rearrangement uses TRBV7-9 and TRBJ2-3; TRBD1 matches 9 bases. CDR1 and CDR2 from the germline V gene are SEHNR and FQNEAQ (reference sequence). This CDR3 has 16 amino acids. The junction had 6 bases not matched to a gene; V was cut back by 5 bases and J by 0 bases. The CDR3: CASSTWDRASTDTQYF. In DNA form, the CDR3 reads TGTGCCAGCAGCACCTGGGACAGGGCGAGCACAGATACGCAGTATTTT. Filled out from reference TRBV7-9 and TRBJ2-3, the complete variable domain reads DTGVSQNPRHKITKRGQNVTFRCDPISEHNRLYWYRQTLGQGPEFLTYFQNEAQLEKSRLLSDRFSAERPKGSFSTLEIQRTEQGDSAMYLCASSTWDRASTDTQYFGPGTRLTVL.

The chain employs TRBV5-5 and TRBJ2-3; unclear D gene. Germline-derived CDR1 and CDR2 are SGHKS and YYEKEE (reference sequence). The CDR3 is 14 residues long. V lost 0 bases to trimming and J lost 0 bases, with 5 bases between them. The DNA of the CDR3 is TGTGCCAGCAGCTTGGCGGTCAGCACAGATACGCAGTATTTT. This codes for CASSLAVSTDTQYF.

The J gene is TRBJ1-5, the V gene TRBV4-2, with D possibly TRBD1 on 6 matching bases. Germline-derived CDR1 and CDR2 are LGHNA and YNFKEQ. This CDR3 has 16 residues. The V and J ends lost 0 bases and 5 bases respectively, with 14 bases between them. Here the CDR3 DNA reads TGTGCCAGCAGCCAAGATGTAACAGGGATATATCAGCCCCAGCATTTT. As protein: CASSQDVTGIYQPQHF.